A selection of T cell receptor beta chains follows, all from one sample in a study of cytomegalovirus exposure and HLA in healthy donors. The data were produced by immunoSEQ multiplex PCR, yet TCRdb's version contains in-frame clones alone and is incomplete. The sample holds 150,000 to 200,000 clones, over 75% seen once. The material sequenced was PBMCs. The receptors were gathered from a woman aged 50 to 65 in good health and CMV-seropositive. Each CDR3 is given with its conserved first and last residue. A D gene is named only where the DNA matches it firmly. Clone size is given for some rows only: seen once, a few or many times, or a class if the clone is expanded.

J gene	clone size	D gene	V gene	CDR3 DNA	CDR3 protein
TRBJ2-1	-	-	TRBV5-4	TGTGCCAGCAGCTTGGGAGAAGCGACTGAGCAGTTCTTC	CASSLGEATEQFF
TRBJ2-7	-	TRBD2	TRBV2	TGTGCCAGCAGACTAGCGGGAGGTGGGTACGAGCAGTACTTC	CASRLAGGGYEQYF
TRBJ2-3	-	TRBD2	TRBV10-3	TGTGCCATCAGGATGATAGCGGGACGCACAGATACGCAGTATTTT	CAIRMIAGRTDTQYF
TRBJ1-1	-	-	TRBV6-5	TGTGCCAGCAGTCAGCCCGCGAGGAAAAAAGCTTTCTTT	CASSQPARKKAFF
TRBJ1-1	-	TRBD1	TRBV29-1	TGCAGCGCCCAGGGGGATCTGAACACTGAAGCTTTCTTT	CSAQGDLNTEAFF
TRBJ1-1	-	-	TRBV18	TGTGCCAGCTCACCAGTTTCTGGAGAGACTGAAGCTTTCTTT	CASSPVSGETEAFF
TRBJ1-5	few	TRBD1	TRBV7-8	TGTGCCAGCAGTCGAAATTCTCTACGGGACAGGGGGCGAGCGGATCAGCCCCAGCATTTT	CASSRNSLRDRGRADQPQHF
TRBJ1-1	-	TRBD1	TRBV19	TGTGCCAGTAGTGCGGACAGGGACACTGAAGCTTTCTTT	CASSADRDTEAFF
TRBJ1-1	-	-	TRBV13	TGTGCCAGCACTGGAGCACAAATGAACACTGAAGCTTTCTTT	CASTGAQMNTEAFF
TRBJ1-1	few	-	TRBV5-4	TGTGCCAGCAGCTTGCAGGGGCGGACTGAAGCTTTCTTT	CASSLQGRTEAFF
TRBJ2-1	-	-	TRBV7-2	TGTGCCAGCAGGACCCGCGGTGAGCAGTTCTTC	CASRTRGEQFF
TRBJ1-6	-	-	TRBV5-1	TGCGCCAGCAGCCGGGACTATAATTCACCCCTCCACTTT	CASSRDYNSPLHF
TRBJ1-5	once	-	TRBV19	TGTGCCAGTAGTAGACAGCAGCGAAGCAATCAGCCCCAGCATTTT	CASSRQQRSNQPQHF